This T cell receptor (beta chain) was retrieved from a study of T-cell memory formation after mild COVID-19. TCRdb redid the calling of the 5' RACE reads with MiXCR, one entry per CDR3 protein. Of 350,000 to 500,000 distinct CDR3 sequences in the sample, less than 25% were seen once. The length of the CDR3 is 14 residues. Germline CDR1 reads PRHDT; CDR2 reads FYEKMQ (reference sequence). The junction had 4 bases not matched to a gene; V was cut back by 7 bases and J by 6 bases. The source is an adult woman who had mild COVID-19 (a few samples of this study predate the infection). Cell type and time point are not known. V and J are TRBV13 and TRBJ2-2; 11 nucleotides align to TRBD2. The sample was PBMCs or a T cell subset sorted from them (not recorded which). CDR3: CASKTSGMSGELFF. DNA for the CDR3: TGTGCCAGCAAGACTAGCGGGATGTCCGGGGAGCTGTTTTTT.